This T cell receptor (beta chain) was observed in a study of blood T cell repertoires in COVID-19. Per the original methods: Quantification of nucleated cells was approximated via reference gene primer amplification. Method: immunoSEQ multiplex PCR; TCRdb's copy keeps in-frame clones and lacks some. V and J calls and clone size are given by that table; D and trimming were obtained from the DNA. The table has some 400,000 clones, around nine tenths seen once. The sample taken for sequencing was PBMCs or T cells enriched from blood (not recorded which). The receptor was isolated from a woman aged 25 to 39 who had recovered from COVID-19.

CDR3 residues: CARSSGRNTEAFF. The CDR3 DNA reads TGTGCCCGGTCGTCAGGGCGGAACACTGAAGCTTTCTTT. The chain employs TRBV30 and TRBJ1-1; a possible D gene is TRBD1 (5 bases). CDR3 length: 13 amino acids. The V and J ends lost 8 bases and 1 base respectively, with 14 bases between them. Germline CDR1 and CDR2: GTSNPN and SVGIG (reference sequence).